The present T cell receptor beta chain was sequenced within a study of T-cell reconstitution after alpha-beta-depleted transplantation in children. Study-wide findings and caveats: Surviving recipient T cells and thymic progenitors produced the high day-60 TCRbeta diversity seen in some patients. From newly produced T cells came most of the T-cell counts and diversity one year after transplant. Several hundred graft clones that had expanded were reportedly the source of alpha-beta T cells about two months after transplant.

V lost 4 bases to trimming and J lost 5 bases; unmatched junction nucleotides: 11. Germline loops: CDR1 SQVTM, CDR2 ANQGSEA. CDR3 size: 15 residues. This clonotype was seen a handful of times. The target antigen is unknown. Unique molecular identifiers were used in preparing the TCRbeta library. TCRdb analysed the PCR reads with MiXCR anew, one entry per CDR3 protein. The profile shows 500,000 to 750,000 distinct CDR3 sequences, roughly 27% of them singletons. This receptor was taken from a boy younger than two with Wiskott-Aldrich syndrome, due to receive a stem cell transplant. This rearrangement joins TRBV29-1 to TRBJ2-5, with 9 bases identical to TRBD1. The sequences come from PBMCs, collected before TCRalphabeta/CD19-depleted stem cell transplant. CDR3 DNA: TGCAGCGTTGTTGACACAGGGGGCGCCCGCGAGACCCAGTACTTC. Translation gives CSVVDTGGARETQYF.